A single sample is the source of the 30 T cell receptor beta chains below, sequenced in a study of CD8+CD57+ T cells in acquired aplastic anemia. Genomic DNA templated the TCR beta VDJ and CDR3 profiling. MiXCR, run by TCRdb on the reads, gives a single entry per CDR3 protein. Here the sample spans fewer than 200,000 distinct CDR3 sequences, roughly 45% being singletons. The sequenced sample consisted of sorted CD4+, CD8+, or CD8+CD57+ T cells (not recorded which) from PBMCs. The receptors derive from a human donor in good health.

Regarding this clonotype: At one end, the junction sequence differs from germline, possibly due to a read error. The chain combines TRBV10-3 with TRBJ1-1; 9 nucleotides agree with TRBD1. The CDR3 is made up of 16 amino acids. Per the germline V gene, CDR1 is ENHRY and CDR2 is SYGVKD. The DNA for the CDR3 is TGTGCCATCTCGTCCGGGACAGGGCGTATGAACACTGAAGCCTTCTTT. Amino acid sequence: CAISSGTGRMNTEAFF.

This clonotype was seen many times. The chain links TRBV14 to TRBJ2-6; unclear D gene. V shed 6 bases and J shed 0 bases, with 3 bases lying between them. CDR3 length: 13 amino acids. Looked up from germline, CDR1 is SGHDN and CDR2 is FVKESK. The CDR3 loop is CASRDSGANVLTF. The CDR3 DNA reads as TGTGCCAGCAGGGACTCTGGGGCCAACGTCCTGACTTTC.

The chain carries TRBV5-5 and TRBJ2-7; 8 positions match TRBD2. Unmatched junction bases numbered 11, after V lost 5 bases and J lost 4 bases. CDR3 length: 15 amino acids. CDR1 and CDR2 (germline): SGHKS, YYEKEE (reference sequence). The CDR3 DNA reads as TGTGCCAGCAGGTATAGCGGGACCCTATCTTACGAGCAGTACTTC. Its protein is CASRYSGTLSYEQYF. Full variable domain (remainder filled in from reference TRBV5-5 and TRBJ2-7): DAGVTQSPTHLIKTRGQQVTLRCSPISGHKSVSWYQQVLGQGPQFIFQYYEKEERGRGNFPDRFSARQFPNYSSELNVNALLLGDSALYLCASRYSGTLSYEQYFGPGTRLTVT.

This clonotype was counted ten times or more. The genes are TRBV20-1 and TRBJ2-7; D gene ambiguous. CDR1 and CDR2 from the germline V gene are DFQATT and SNEGSKA (reference sequence). V lost 4 bases to trimming and J lost 3 bases, with 7 bases between them. The CDR3 has 11 amino acids. The CDR3 sequence: CSAILGYEQYF. Written as DNA, the CDR3 is TGCAGTGCTATTCTGGGCTACGAGCAGTACTTC.

The chain is built from TRBV19 and TRBJ2-2; 7 bases line up with TRBD1. This CDR3 contains 16 residues. V shed 5 bases, J shed 3 bases, and the junction held 9 bases outside the gene matches. In germline, CDR1 is LNHDA, CDR2 SQIVND (reference sequence). CDR3 protein: CASSPGRQGDTGELFF. Here the CDR3 DNA reads TGTGCCAGTAGTCCCGGGCGACAGGGAGACACCGGGGAGCTGTTTTTT.

A word on this clonotype: A much larger clonotype is one base distant, so this may be a read error. The chain has TRBV15 and TRBJ1-6; no clear D. The CDR3 length is 16 residues. The germline V gene has CDR1 LNHNV and CDR2 YYDKDF (reference sequence). CDR3 amino acids: CAASRSMGSYNSPLHF. The DNA for the CDR3 is TGTGCCGCCAGCAGAAGCATGGGGTCCTATAATTCACCCCTCCACTTT.

This clonotype was found a few times. The chain recombines TRBV20-1 with TRBJ2-5; 10 bases fit TRBD1. Germline loops: CDR1 DFQATT, CDR2 SNEGSKA (reference sequence). The junction had 6 bases not matched to a gene; V was cut back by 6 bases and J by 5 bases. The CDR3 totals 13 residues. CDR3 nucleotide sequence: TGCAGTGCGAGGGACAGGGGAGGGGAGACCCAGTACTTC. Its protein product is CSARDRGGETQYF.

The V call is TRBV29-1, the J call TRBJ1-5, with D possibly matching TRBD1 (5 bases). Per germline, CDR1 SQVTM and CDR2 ANQGSEA. V dropped 4 bases and J dropped 3 bases, with 10 bases sitting between them. CDR3 length: 13 amino acids. The CDR3 DNA reads TGCAGCGTTGGCAGGGAATACAATCAGCCCCAGCATTTT. Translation gives CSVGREYNQPQHF.

The J gene is TRBJ2-7, the V gene TRBV20-1; the match to TRBD1 covers 9 bases. Trimming cost V 3 bases and J 4 bases; bases outside gene matches: 13. The CDR3 runs 16 residues. From germline, CDR1 is DFQATT and CDR2 SNEGSKA (reference sequence). The CDR3 DNA is TGCAGTGCTAGCCCCGCCGGGGGACAGGGAACATACGAGCAGTACTTC. Translated: CSASPAGGQGTYEQYF.

On this clonotype itself: The conserved closing phenylalanine or tryptophan is absent in this CDR3, likely reflecting a read error. V gene TRBV2 combines with J gene TRBJ2-7; no reliable D call. Trimming took off 5 bases at V and 2 bases at J, with 4 bases between the two ends. The CDR3 extends over 11 amino acids. CDR1 SNHLY and CDR2 FYNNEI come from the germline V gene. The CDR3 is CASSLAYEQYL. Here the CDR3 DNA reads TGTGCCAGCAGTTTAGCCTACGAGCAGTACCTC.

J is TRBJ2-1 and V is TRBV20-1; D remains unclear. V was clipped by 7 bases and J by 3 bases, with 16 bases between them. This CDR3 has 14 residues. CDR1 is DFQATT, CDR2 SNEGSKA, per germline (reference sequence). This CDR3 is CSVSWGSLYNEQFF. The DNA for the CDR3 is TGCAGTGTTTCCTGGGGATCTCTCTACAATGAGCAGTTCTTC.

This chain uses TRBV2 with TRBJ2-7; 8 bases line up with TRBD2. Germline V gene data show CDR1 as SNHLY and CDR2 as FYNNEI. Trimming removed 8 bases from V and 2 bases from J; junction bases left unmatched: 5. The CDR3 loop spans 13 amino acids. CDR3 nucleotides: TGTGCCAGCTCTGGACTAGCTACCTACGAGCAGTACTTC. Translating gives CASSGLATYEQYF.

The chain has TRBV7-3 and TRBJ1-4; D is unresolved. CDR3 length: 16 amino acids. CDR1 is SGHTA and CDR2 is FQGTGA in the germline V gene. V lost 2 bases to trimming and J lost 1 base, with 11 bases between them. The CDR3 here is CASSLSLRETNEKLFF. The DNA of the CDR3 is TGTGCCAGCAGCTTATCTTTAAGGGAAACTAATGAAAAACTGTTTTTT.

The chain has TRBV6-1 and TRBJ1-2, with TRBD1 as a possible D gene (5 bases). The CDR3 totals 13 residues. Between the trimmed V and J ends, which lost 9 bases and 4 bases, there was a span of 15 bases. Germline CDR1 reads MNHNS; CDR2 reads SASEGT. CDR3 coding DNA: TGTGCCAGTGGGGACTTTTCGGGCTATGGCTACACCTTC. It translates to CASGDFSGYGYTF.

This clonotype was seen many times. CDR3 region: CASSLGQGSGGYTF. The DNA of the CDR3 is TGTGCCAGCAGCTTAGGGCAGGGGTCTGGAGGCTACACCTTC. The rearrangement joins TRBV11-1 to TRBJ1-2; a possible D gene is TRBD1 (6 bases). CDR3 length equals 14 residues. Germline V gene lookup returns CDR1 SGHAT and CDR2 FQDESV (reference sequence). V lost 1 base to trimming and J lost 8 bases, with 14 bases between them.

The chain links TRBV4-3 to TRBJ1-1; weak D call: TRBD1 (5 bases). Looked up from germline, CDR1 is LGHNA and CDR2 is YSLEER. With 0 bases removed from V and 0 bases from J, the gap between germline ends came to 11 bases. The CDR3 spans 16 residues. This CDR3 is CASSQDPARVNTEAFF. In DNA form, the CDR3 reads TGCGCCAGCAGCCAAGACCCCGCCAGGGTGAACACTGAAGCTTTCTTT.

At least ten counts were recorded for this clonotype. The chain couples TRBV12-3 or TRBV12-4 to TRBJ2-1; TRBD2 aligns across 15 bases. V gave up 7 bases and J gave up 6 bases; unmatched junction bases: 4. The CDR3 consists of 15 residues. The CDR3 region has the DNA TGTGCCAGCAAAGGACTAGCGGGAGGGCCCAATGAGCAGTTCTTC. It encodes CASKGLAGGPNEQFF.

The chain joins TRBV10-3 to TRBJ1-6, with TRBD1 matching 8 bases. This CDR3 spans 12 amino acids. Per the germline V gene, CDR1 is ENHRY and CDR2 is SYGVKD. Trimming took 8 bases from V and 8 from J; bases not matched to a gene: 2. The CDR3 loop is CAIGGQDSPLHF. The CDR3 DNA reads as TGTGCCATCGGGGGACAGGATTCACCCCTCCACTTT.

The rearrangement links TRBV12-3 or TRBV12-4 to TRBJ2-5; 11 positions agree with TRBD2. The V and J ends lost 1 base and 4 bases, in that order; junction bases with no gene match: 5. The CDR3 is 16 residues long. CDR3: CASSLGLAGRGETQYF. DNA of the CDR3: TGTGCCAGCAGTTTAGGACTAGCGGGGCGGGGAGAGACCCAGTACTTC.

This chain uses TRBV7-9 with TRBJ2-7; D may be TRBD1 or TRBD2 (6 bases each). Trimming removed 5 bases from V and 3 bases from J, with 11 bases in between. The CDR3 runs to 13 residues. Germline V CDR1 and CDR2: SEHNR, FQNEAQ (reference sequence). CDR3 in DNA: TGTGCCAGCAGCGGAGGGACAATCTACGAGCAGTACTTC. Its translation: CASSGGTIYEQYF.

This clonotype was counted at least ten times. The V gene is TRBV10-1, the J gene TRBJ2-5; 10 bases are a match to TRBD2. CDR3 length equals 15 residues. Germline assignment: CDR1 WNHNN and CDR2 SYGVQD (reference sequence). The V and J ends lost 5 bases and 4 bases, in that order; junction bases with no gene match: 7. In nucleotides, the CDR3 is TGCGCCAGCAGTCAGCGGGAGGGCCCTCGAGAGACCCAGTACTTC. This codes for CASSQREGPRETQYF.

In this sample, this clonotype turned up a few times. The J gene is TRBJ1-3, the V gene TRBV2, with a tentative D call TRBD1 (5 bases). V gave up 4 bases and J gave up 0 bases, with 10 bases separating them. Per germline, CDR1 SNHLY and CDR2 FYNNEI. The CDR3 has 15 residues. DNA for the CDR3: TGTGCCAGCAGTGTGGGACTTAACTCTGGAAACACCATATATTTT. Its protein product is CASSVGLNSGNTIYF.

The chain carries TRBV29-1 and TRBJ2-7, with D possibly TRBD1 on 6 matching bases. The germline gives CDR1 SQVTM, CDR2 ANQGSEA. CDR3 length: 12 amino acids. V shed 4 bases and J shed 2 bases, with 9 bases lying between them. The CDR3, as DNA: TGCAGCGTTGTCACAGGGCCCTACGAGCAGTACTTC. It is translated as CSVVTGPYEQYF.

V and J are TRBV2 and TRBJ1-2; 7 bases map to TRBD1. Looked up from germline, CDR1 is SNHLY and CDR2 is FYNNEI. CDR3 length: 14 residues. The V gene end was trimmed by 4 bases and the J gene end by 2 bases; junction bases not matched to a gene: 4. CDR3 DNA sequence: TGTGCCAGCAGTGTGCAGGGGGAGAACTATGGCTACACCTTC. Protein product: CASSVQGENYGYTF. Full variable domain (outside the CDR3, taken from reference TRBV2 and TRBJ1-2): EPEVTQTPSHQVTQMGQEVILRCVPISNHLYFYWYRQILGQKVEFLVSFYNNEISEKSEIFDDQFSVERPDGSNFTLKIRSTKLEDSAMYFCASSVQGENYGYTFGSGTRLTVV.

On this clonotype: Since a much larger clone is just one base distant, this may be a read error. The chain links TRBV3-1 to TRBJ2-5, with 9 bases aligning to TRBD1. CDR1 and CDR2 (germline): LGHDT, YNNKEL (reference sequence). CDR3 size: 15 residues. CDR3 amino acids: CANSLRTGELETQYF. The DNA of the CDR3 is TGTGCCAACAGCCTCCGGACAGGGGAGCTGGAGACCCAGTACTTC.

The chain is built from TRBV19 and TRBJ2-1, with D perhaps TRBD1 (6 bases). The V end lost 10 bases, the J end lost 9 bases, and 19 bases lay between the germline ends. The CDR3 runs 13 residues. Per germline, CDR1 LNHDA and CDR2 SQIVND (reference sequence). The CDR3 loop reads CATNAGERAEQFF. The DNA for the CDR3 is TGTGCCACCAACGCAGGGGAACGGGCTGAGCAGTTCTTC.

A word on this clonotype: Germline is not matched at one junction end, which may reflect a read error. CDR3: CSAGTHTDGYTF. CDR3 coding DNA: TGCAGTGCCGGGACTCATACGGATGGCTATACCTTC. The chain employs TRBV20-1 and TRBJ1-2, with D perhaps TRBD1 (5 bases). CDR3 length: 12 residues. CDR1 is DFQATT and CDR2 is SNEGSKA in the germline V gene (reference sequence).

The chain is built from TRBV9 and TRBJ2-1; 7 bases are a match to TRBD2. Trimming removed 7 bases from V and 9 bases from J; junction bases left unmatched: 13. CDR1 is SGDLS and CDR2 is YYNGEE in the germline V gene. CDR3 length equals 14 residues. The CDR3 loop reads CASGQKLPGGEQFF. DNA for the CDR3: TGTGCCAGCGGCCAAAAACTACCGGGGGGTGAGCAGTTCTTC.

The V gene is TRBV7-8, the J gene TRBJ2-7; D is unresolved. Germline V gene lookup returns CDR1 SGHVS and CDR2 FQNEAQ. There are 12 residues in the CDR3. Trimming took off 1 base at V and 10 bases at J, with 11 bases between the two ends. The CDR3 is CASSLDLPSQYF. CDR3 sequence (DNA): TGTGCCAGCAGCTTAGATTTACCGTCCCAGTACTTC.

The V call is TRBV20-1, the J call TRBJ2-5; 11 bases match TRBD1. Germline V gene data show CDR1 as DFQATT and CDR2 as SNEGSKA (reference sequence). With V trimmed by 6 bases and J by 1 base, 10 bases remained unmatched. The CDR3 has 16 amino acids. CDR3 nucleotides: TGCAGTGCAGGACAGGGGGCGGTGGGGTTCCAAGAGACCCAGTACTTC. Its translation is CSAGQGAVGFQETQYF.